In its sample, the clone carrying this TCR beta chain was seen many times. Antigen specificity is unknown. Using a J-beta primer mix together with a sample-barcoded 5' primer, a second PCR was run for roughly 6 to 12 cycles. Researchers report that a template-switch adaptor with 12 random nucleotides tagged each cDNA molecule. TCRdb recomputed calls from the 5' RACE reads with MiXCR, one row per CDR3 protein. The table includes about 780,000 distinct CDR3 sequences, 20% to 30% detected once. CDR1 is SEHNR, CDR2 FQNEAQ, per germline (reference sequence). The CDR3 is made up of 17 amino acids. V lost 3 bases to trimming and J lost 5 bases; unmatched junction nucleotides: 9. This entry is derived from a study of blood T cells in healthy people across ages. Findings of the study overall: Roughly linear age-related decline in beta diversity appeared, significant by age around 42. More naive CD4+ cells and higher diversity marked long-lived donors relative to aged donors.

These data are also associated with another study on T cells of mothers and their children. From that second work: An overlap that was slightly higher, though non-significant, was seen in related mother-child pairs versus unrelated pairs.

The sequence was collected from a boy aged 5-17 years in good health. Sequencing was performed on blood. The chain is built from TRBV7-9 and TRBJ2-5; TRBD2 agrees at 13 bases. This chain's CDR3 is CASSLGTSGAPGETQYF. In DNA, the CDR3 is TGTGCCAGCAGCTTGGGGACTAGCGGGGCCCCGGGGGAGACCCAGTACTTC.